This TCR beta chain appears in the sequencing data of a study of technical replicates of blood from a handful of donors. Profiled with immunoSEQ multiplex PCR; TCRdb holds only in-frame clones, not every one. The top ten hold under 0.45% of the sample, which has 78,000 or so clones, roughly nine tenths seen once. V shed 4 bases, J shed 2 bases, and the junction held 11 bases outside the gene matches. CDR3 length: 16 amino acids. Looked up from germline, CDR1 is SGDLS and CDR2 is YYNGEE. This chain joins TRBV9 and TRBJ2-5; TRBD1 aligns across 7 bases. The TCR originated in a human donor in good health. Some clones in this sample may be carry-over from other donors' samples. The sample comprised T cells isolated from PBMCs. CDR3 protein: CASSPSTGQLQETQYF. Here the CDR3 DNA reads TGTGCCAGCAGCCCTTCGACAGGGCAGCTACAAGAGACCCAGTACTTC.